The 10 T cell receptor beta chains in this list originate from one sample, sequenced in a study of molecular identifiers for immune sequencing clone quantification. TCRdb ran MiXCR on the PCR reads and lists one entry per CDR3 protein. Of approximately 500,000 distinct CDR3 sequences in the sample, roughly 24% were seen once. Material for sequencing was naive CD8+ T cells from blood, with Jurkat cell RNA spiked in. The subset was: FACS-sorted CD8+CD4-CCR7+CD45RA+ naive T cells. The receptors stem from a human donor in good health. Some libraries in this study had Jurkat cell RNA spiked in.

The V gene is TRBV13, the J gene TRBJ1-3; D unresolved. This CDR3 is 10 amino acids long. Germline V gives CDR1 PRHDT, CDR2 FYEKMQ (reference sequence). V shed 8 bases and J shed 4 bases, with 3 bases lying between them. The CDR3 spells CASSGNTIYF. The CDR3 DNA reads TGTGCCAGCTCAGGAAACACCATATATTTT.

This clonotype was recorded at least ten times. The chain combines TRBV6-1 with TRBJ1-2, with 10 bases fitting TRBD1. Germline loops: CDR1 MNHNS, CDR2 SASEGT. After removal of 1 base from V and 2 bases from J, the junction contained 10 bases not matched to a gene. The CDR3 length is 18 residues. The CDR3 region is CASSEVVTGGAGNYGYTF. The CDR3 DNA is TGTGCCAGCAGTGAAGTCGTGACAGGGGGCGCGGGAAACTATGGCTACACCTTC.

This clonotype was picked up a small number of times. The CDR3, as DNA: TGTGCCAGCAGCACTTGGGACAGGGCTAATGAAAAACTGTTTTTT. Its protein is CASSTWDRANEKLFF. The chain recombines TRBV21-1 with TRBJ1-4; the table gives TRBD1 as D, unverified against the DNA. TRBV21-1 is listed as a pseudogene. The CDR3 consists of 15 residues.

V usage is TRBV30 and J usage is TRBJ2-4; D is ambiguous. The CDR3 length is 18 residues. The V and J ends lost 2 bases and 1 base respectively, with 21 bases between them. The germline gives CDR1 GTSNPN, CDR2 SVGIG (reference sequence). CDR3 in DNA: TGTGCCTGGAGTCTGGTGGCGGAGTCCCTGGGGGCCAAAAACATTCAGTACTTC. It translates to CAWSLVAESLGAKNIQYF.

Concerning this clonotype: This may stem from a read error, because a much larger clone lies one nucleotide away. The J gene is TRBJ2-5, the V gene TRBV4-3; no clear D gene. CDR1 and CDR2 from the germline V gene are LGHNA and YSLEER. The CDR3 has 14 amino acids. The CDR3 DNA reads TGCGCCAGCAGCCAAGAGATGGACCAAGGGACCCAGTACTTC. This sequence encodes CASSQEMDQGTQYF.

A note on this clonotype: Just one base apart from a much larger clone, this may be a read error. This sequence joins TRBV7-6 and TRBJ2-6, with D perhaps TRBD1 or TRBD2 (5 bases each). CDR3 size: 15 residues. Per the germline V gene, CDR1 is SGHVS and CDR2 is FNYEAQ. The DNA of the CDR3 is TGTGCCAGCAGCCTGGACGCGAGAGGGGACAACGTCCTGACTTTC. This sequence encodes CASSLDARGDNVLTF.

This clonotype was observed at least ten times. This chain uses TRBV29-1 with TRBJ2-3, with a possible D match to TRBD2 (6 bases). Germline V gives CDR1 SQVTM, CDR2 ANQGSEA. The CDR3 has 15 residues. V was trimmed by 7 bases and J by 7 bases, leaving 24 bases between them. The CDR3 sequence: CSAEGRFWGGNTQYF. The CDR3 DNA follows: TGCAGCGCCGAGGGTCGGTTCTGGGGAGGAAATACGCAGTATTTT.

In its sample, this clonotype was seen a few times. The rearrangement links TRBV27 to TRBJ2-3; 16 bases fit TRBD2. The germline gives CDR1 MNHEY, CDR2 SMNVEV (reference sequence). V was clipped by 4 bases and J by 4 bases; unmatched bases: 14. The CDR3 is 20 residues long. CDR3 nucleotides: TGTGCCAGCAGTTCCTACCCGCCGGGACTAGCGGGAGGGCCCCCAGATACGCAGTATTTT. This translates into CASSSYPPGLAGGPPDTQYF.

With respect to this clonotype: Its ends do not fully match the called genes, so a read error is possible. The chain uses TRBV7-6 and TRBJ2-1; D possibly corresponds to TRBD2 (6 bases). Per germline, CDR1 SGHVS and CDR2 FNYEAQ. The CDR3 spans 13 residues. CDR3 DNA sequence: TGTGCCAGCTGCTTAGGGACTGACAATGAGCAGTTCTTC. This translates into CASCLGTDNEQFF.

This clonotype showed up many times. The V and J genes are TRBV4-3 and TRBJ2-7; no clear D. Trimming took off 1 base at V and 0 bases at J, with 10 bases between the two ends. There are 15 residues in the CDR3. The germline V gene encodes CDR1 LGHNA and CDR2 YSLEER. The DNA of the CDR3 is TGCGCCAGCAGCCAAGGGACGGCCGGCTCCTACGAGCAGTACTTC. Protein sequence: CASSQGTAGSYEQYF.